This T cell receptor beta chain was observed in a study of blood T cell repertoires in COVID-19. About the research overall: Samples taken during acute and convalescent COVID-19 were collected in the United States, Italy and Spain.

Libraries were prepared by immunoSEQ multiplex PCR; TCRdb keeps only in-frame clonotypes and omits some of them. The sample shows over 45,000 clones, around 80% of them seen only once. Per the germline V gene, CDR1 is SQVTM and CDR2 is ANQGSEA. The CDR3 totals 13 residues. The ends were cut back, 1 base at V and 9 bases at J, with 13 bases in the middle. The sequenced sample consisted of peripheral blood. This receptor was identified in a man aged 70-80 years with acute or convalescent COVID-19. The rearrangement joins TRBV29-1 to TRBJ2-1; tentatively, D is TRBD2 (6 bases). The CDR3 DNA reads as TGCAGCGTTGAAGGGGCAGCGGGCCTTGAGCAGTTCTTC. This sequence encodes CSVEGAAGLEQFF.